These T cell receptor beta chains were read from a single sample in a study of blood T cell repertoires in COVID-19. Sequenced by immunoSEQ multiplex PCR; TCRdb stores in-frame clones only, minus some. The sample shows over 20,000 clones, around 72% of them seen only once. The sample was peripheral blood. These receptors were obtained from a woman aged 80 or older with acute or convalescent COVID-19. CDR3s include the opening cysteine and the closing phenylalanine or tryptophan. Each record gives: clone size, D gene, V gene, J gene, CDR3 protein, CDR3 DNA. D genes are given only for firm matches. Expanded clones are given a class, and other clones once, few, many or no size at all.

abundance: -
d_gene: -
v_gene: TRBV5-5
j_gene: TRBJ2-2
CDR3aa: CASSRTLAANTGELFF
CDR3nt: TGTGCCAGCAGTCGTACTTTGGCGGCGAACACCGGGGAGCTGTTTTTT

abundance: -
d_gene: -
v_gene: TRBV2
j_gene: TRBJ2-1
CDR3aa: CARSGPRGGDEQFF
CDR3nt: TGTGCCAGATCCGGGCCGCGGGGTGGGGATGAGCAGTTCTTC

abundance: once
d_gene: TRBD2
v_gene: TRBV6-1
j_gene: TRBJ2-5
CDR3aa: CASSESGGAETQYF
CDR3nt: TGTGCCAGCAGTGAAAGCGGGGGGGCGGAGACCCAGTACTTC

abundance: once
d_gene: TRBD2
v_gene: TRBV5-5
j_gene: TRBJ2-7
CDR3aa: CASSLGPSGNYEQYF
CDR3nt: TGTGCCAGCAGCTTGGGTCCTAGCGGAAACTACGAGCAGTACTTC

abundance: few
d_gene: TRBD2
v_gene: TRBV4-3
j_gene: TRBJ2-2
CDR3aa: CASSQDVAGGSNTGELFF
CDR3nt: TGCGCCAGCAGCCAAGATGTGGCGGGAGGGTCGAACACCGGGGAGCTGTTTTTT

abundance: -
d_gene: TRBD2
v_gene: TRBV9
j_gene: TRBJ2-7
CDR3aa: CASSGSGDSYEQYF
CDR3nt: TGTGCCAGCAGCGGTAGCGGGGACTCCTACGAGCAGTACTTC

abundance: -
d_gene: -
v_gene: TRBV4-3
j_gene: TRBJ2-3
CDR3aa: CASSNQPGSGDTQYF
CDR3nt: TGCGCCAGCAGCAATCAGCCGGGGAGTGGGGATACGCAGTATTTT

abundance: -
d_gene: TRBD2
v_gene: TRBV11-2
j_gene: TRBJ2-7
CDR3aa: CASTVASGKAYEQYF
CDR3nt: TGTGCCAGCACCGTAGCTAGCGGGAAGGCCTACGAGCAGTACTTC

abundance: -
d_gene: -
v_gene: TRBV27
j_gene: TRBJ2-1
CDR3aa: CASSLRGTAPNEQFF
CDR3nt: TGTGCCAGCAGTTTACGGGGTACCGCCCCTAATGAGCAGTTCTTC

abundance: -
d_gene: -
v_gene: TRBV15
j_gene: TRBJ2-1
CDR3aa: CATSSGPGLYNEQFF
CDR3nt: TGTGCCACCAGCAGTGGACCGGGACTCTACAATGAGCAGTTCTTC

abundance: -
d_gene: -
v_gene: TRBV5-1
j_gene: TRBJ2-2
CDR3aa: CASSLFPENGELFF
CDR3nt: TGCGCCAGCAGCTTGTTCCCGGAGAACGGGGAGCTGTTTTTT

abundance: once
d_gene: TRBD1
v_gene: TRBV7-2
j_gene: TRBJ2-3
CDR3aa: CASSADRGADTQYF
CDR3nt: TGTGCCAGCAGCGCCGACAGGGGAGCAGATACGCAGTATTTT

abundance: once
d_gene: TRBD1
v_gene: TRBV14
j_gene: TRBJ1-2
CDR3aa: CASSQDSGWTGPGYTF
CDR3nt: TGTGCCAGCAGCCAAGATTCGGGATGGACAGGGCCCGGCTACACCTTC

abundance: -
d_gene: TRBD1
v_gene: TRBV19
j_gene: TRBJ1-2
CDR3aa: CASSPDRGRGGYTF
CDR3nt: TGTGCCAGTAGCCCGGACAGGGGGCGCGGTGGCTACACCTTC

abundance: few
d_gene: TRBD2
v_gene: TRBV9
j_gene: TRBJ2-5
CDR3aa: CASSGTSGDQETQYF
CDR3nt: TGTGCCAGCAGCGGGACTAGCGGAGACCAAGAGACCCAGTACTTC

abundance: -
d_gene: TRBD1
v_gene: TRBV3-1/TRBV3-2
j_gene: TRBJ1-1
CDR3aa: CASTLARDRGGEAFF
CDR3nt: TGTGCCAGCACTCTTGCGCGGGACAGGGGAGGTGAAGCTTTCTTT

abundance: -
d_gene: TRBD1
v_gene: TRBV5-6
j_gene: TRBJ2-5
CDR3aa: CASSLGHRGSETQYF
CDR3nt: TGTGCCAGCAGCTTGGGCCACAGGGGTTCGGAGACCCAGTACTTC

abundance: -
d_gene: -
v_gene: TRBV6-5
j_gene: TRBJ1-6
CDR3aa: CASSYSLLSNSPLHF
CDR3nt: TGTGCCAGCAGTTACTCATTACTGAGCAATTCACCCCTCCACTTT

abundance: many
d_gene: -
v_gene: TRBV11-3
j_gene: TRBJ2-7
CDR3aa: CASSPGRDNSYEQYF
CDR3nt: TGTGCCAGCAGCCCGGGGAGGGACAACAGCTACGAGCAGTACTTC

abundance: once
d_gene: -
v_gene: TRBV6-5
j_gene: TRBJ1-5
CDR3aa: CASSLNQPQHF
CDR3nt: TGTGCCAGCAGTCTCAATCAGCCCCAGCATTTT

abundance: -
d_gene: -
v_gene: TRBV5-4
j_gene: TRBJ2-5
CDR3aa: CASSLERVQETQYF
CDR3nt: TGTGCCAGCAGCTTGGAGCGGGTCCAAGAGACCCAGTACTTC

abundance: once
d_gene: TRBD2
v_gene: TRBV10-1
j_gene: TRBJ2-1
CDR3aa: CASSEASGSPEQFF
CDR3nt: TGCGCCAGCAGTGAGGCTAGCGGGAGTCCTGAGCAGTTCTTC

abundance: -
d_gene: -
v_gene: TRBV7-6
j_gene: TRBJ1-3
CDR3aa: CASSLEGPGNTIYF
CDR3nt: TGTGCCAGCAGCTTGGAGGGACCTGGAAACACCATATATTTT

abundance: -
d_gene: -
v_gene: TRBV5-1
j_gene: TRBJ1-6
CDR3aa: CASSSGGFGSPLHF
CDR3nt: TGCGCCAGCAGCTCGGGGGGGTTCGGTTCACCCCTCCACTTT

abundance: -
d_gene: TRBD2
v_gene: TRBV7-7
j_gene: TRBJ2-7
CDR3aa: CASSPRGREARSYEQYF
CDR3nt: TGTGCTAGCAGCCCCAGAGGGCGGGAGGCCCGCTCCTACGAGCAGTACTTC

abundance: -
d_gene: TRBD1
v_gene: TRBV27
j_gene: TRBJ2-1
CDR3aa: CASSPTLRTGTGYNEQFF
CDR3nt: TGTGCCAGCAGTCCAACCCTGAGGACAGGGACGGGGTACAATGAGCAGTTCTTC

abundance: once
d_gene: TRBD1
v_gene: TRBV7-6
j_gene: TRBJ1-2
CDR3aa: CASSPGQGYGYTF
CDR3nt: TGTGCCAGCAGCCCGGGACAGGGCTATGGCTACACCTTC

abundance: -
d_gene: TRBD1
v_gene: TRBV5-8
j_gene: TRBJ1-1
CDR3aa: CASSVQGAGLNTEAFF
CDR3nt: TGTGCCAGCAGCGTTCAGGGGGCGGGTTTGAACACTGAAGCTTTCTTT

abundance: -
d_gene: TRBD2
v_gene: TRBV2
j_gene: TRBJ2-1
CDR3aa: CASSVTSGGNEQFF
CDR3nt: TGTGCCAGCAGTGTGACTAGCGGGGGCAATGAGCAGTTCTTC

abundance: few
d_gene: -
v_gene: TRBV27
j_gene: TRBJ1-1
CDR3aa: CASSWGVGRSLPNTEAFF
CDR3nt: TGTGCCAGCAGTTGGGGGGTGGGCAGGAGTCTTCCTAACACTGAAGCTTTCTTT

abundance: -
d_gene: -
v_gene: TRBV14
j_gene: TRBJ2-4
CDR3aa: CASSQVEGVLAKNIQYF
CDR3nt: TGTGCCAGCAGCCAAGTAGAGGGGGTGCTAGCCAAAAACATTCAGTACTTC